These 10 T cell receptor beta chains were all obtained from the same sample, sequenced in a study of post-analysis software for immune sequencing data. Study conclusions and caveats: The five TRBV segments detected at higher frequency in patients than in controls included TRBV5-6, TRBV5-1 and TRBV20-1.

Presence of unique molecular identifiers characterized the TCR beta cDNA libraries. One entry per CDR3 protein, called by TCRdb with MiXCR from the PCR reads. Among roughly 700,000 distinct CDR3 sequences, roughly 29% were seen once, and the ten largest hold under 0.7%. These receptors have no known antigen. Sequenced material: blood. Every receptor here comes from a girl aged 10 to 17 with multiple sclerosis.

CDR3 sequence reads: CATSRGLLRGVDGYTF. The DNA of the CDR3 is TGTGCCACCAGCAGAGGTCTCTTACGGGGGGTGGATGGCTACACCTTC. The chain carries TRBV15 and TRBJ1-2, with a possible D match to TRBD1 (5 bases). The V end lost 1 base, the J end lost 6 bases, and 18 bases lay between the germline ends. The CDR3 contains 16 residues. Germline values: CDR1 LNHNV, CDR2 YYDKDF (reference sequence).

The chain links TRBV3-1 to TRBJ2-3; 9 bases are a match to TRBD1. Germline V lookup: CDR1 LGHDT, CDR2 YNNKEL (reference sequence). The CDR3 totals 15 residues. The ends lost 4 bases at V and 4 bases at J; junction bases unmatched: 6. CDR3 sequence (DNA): TGTGCCAGCAGCCTAACGGGACAGGGTGCAGATACGCAGTATTTT. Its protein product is CASSLTGQGADTQYF.

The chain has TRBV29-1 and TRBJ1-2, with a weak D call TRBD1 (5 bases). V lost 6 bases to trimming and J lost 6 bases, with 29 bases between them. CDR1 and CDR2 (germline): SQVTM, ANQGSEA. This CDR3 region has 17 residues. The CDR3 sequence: CSVDDSTTINYFHGYTF. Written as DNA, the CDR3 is TGCAGCGTAGATGACAGTACCACTATCAACTATTTTCATGGCTACACCTTC.

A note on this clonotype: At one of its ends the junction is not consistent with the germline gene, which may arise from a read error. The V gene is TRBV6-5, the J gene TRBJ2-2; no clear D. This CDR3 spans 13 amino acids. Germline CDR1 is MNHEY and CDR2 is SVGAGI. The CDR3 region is CASGYSGWGELFF. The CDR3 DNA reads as TGTGCCAGCGGTTACTCGGGCTGGGGGGAGCTGTTTTTT.

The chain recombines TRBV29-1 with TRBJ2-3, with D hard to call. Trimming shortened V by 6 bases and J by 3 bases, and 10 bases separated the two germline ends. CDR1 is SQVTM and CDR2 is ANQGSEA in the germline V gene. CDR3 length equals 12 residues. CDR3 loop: CSVAWSTDTQYF. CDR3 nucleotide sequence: TGCAGCGTCGCGTGGTCTACAGATACGCAGTATTTT.

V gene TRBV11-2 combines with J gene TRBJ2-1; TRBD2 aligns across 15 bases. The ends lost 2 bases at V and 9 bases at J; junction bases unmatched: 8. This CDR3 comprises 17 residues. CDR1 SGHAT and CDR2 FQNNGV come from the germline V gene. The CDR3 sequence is CASSLPGLAGGPVEQFF. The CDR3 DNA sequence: TGTGCCAGCAGCTTACCCGGACTAGCGGGAGGGCCGGTTGAGCAGTTCTTC.

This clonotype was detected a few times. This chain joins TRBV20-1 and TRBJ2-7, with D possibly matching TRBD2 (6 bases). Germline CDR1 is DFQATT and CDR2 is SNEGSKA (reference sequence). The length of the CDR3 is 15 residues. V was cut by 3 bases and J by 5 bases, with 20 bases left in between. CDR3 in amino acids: CSASGSMPGGHEQYF. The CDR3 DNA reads TGCAGTGCTAGCGGCTCCATGCCCGGGGGACACGAGCAGTACTTC.

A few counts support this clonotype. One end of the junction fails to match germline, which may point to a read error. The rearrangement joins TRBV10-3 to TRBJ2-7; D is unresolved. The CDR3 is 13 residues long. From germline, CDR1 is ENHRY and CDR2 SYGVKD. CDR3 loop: CAISESLVYERYF. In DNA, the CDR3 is TGTGCCATCAGTGAGTCTTTAGTCTACGAGCGGTACTTC.

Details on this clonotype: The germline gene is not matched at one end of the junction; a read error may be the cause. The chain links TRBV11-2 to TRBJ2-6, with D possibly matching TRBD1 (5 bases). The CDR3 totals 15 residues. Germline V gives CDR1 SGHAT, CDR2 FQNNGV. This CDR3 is CASSPWSPGANVMTF. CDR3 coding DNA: TGTGCCAGCAGCCCGTGGAGTCCTGGGGCCAACGTCATGACTTTC.

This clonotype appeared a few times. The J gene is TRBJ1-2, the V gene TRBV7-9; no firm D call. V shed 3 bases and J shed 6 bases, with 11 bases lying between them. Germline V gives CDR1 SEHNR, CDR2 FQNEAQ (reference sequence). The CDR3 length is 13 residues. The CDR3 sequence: CASSFRLGDGYTF. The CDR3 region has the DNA TGTGCCAGCAGCTTCAGGTTGGGCGATGGCTACACCTTC.